A selection of T cell receptor beta chains follows, all from one sample in a study of cytomegalovirus exposure and HLA in healthy donors. The repertoire was sequenced with immunoSEQ multiplex PCR; TCRdb's copy has only in-frame clones and lacks some. This repertoire shows over 80,000 clones, more than 70% found once; its top ten account for about 3%. Sequencing was carried out using PBMCs. The receptors derive from a man between 40 and 49 years old in good health and CMV-seronegative. Both conserved end residues are part of each CDR3.

CSASPNRENTEAFF	TRBJ1-1	TRBV29-1
CASSWTARRGYTF	TRBJ1-2	TRBV28
CASSQDRWGGRRTDTQYF	TRBJ2-3	TRBV14
CASSLLAFDTDTQYF	TRBJ2-3	TRBV28
CSVRYILSDGYTF	TRBJ1-2	TRBV29-1
CAWSKWSSSGEKLFF	TRBJ1-4	TRBV30
CASSWDSDRVSPLHF	TRBJ1-6	TRBV7-2
CASRADRFSSYEQYF	TRBJ2-7	TRBV5-5
CASSTRDSEAFF	TRBJ1-1	TRBV9
CAWSVSWSSNEQFF	TRBJ2-1	TRBV30
CASSRTGGRIGPQHF	TRBJ1-5	TRBV6-1
CASSVGTPSHTEAFF	TRBJ1-1	TRBV7-9
CASSVGGSRTDTQYF	TRBJ2-3	TRBV9
CAVKQGFGYTF	TRBJ1-2	TRBV27